The TCR beta chain under discussion was sequenced for a study of blood T cell repertoires in COVID-19. Background on the study: The analysed material was cDNA or gDNA that came from T cells, B-cell-depleted T cells, or PBMCs.

The CDR3 length is 16 residues. The V gene's germline CDR1 is SEHNR and CDR2 FQNEAQ (reference sequence). Germline trimming cut 0 bases from V and 4 bases from J; bases unmatched to any gene: 5. Authors' processing steps: Estimates of nucleated cell counts were drawn from the amplification of reference gene primers. Repertoires were generated with immunoSEQ multiplex PCR, while TCRdb's copy carries only in-frame clones and drops some. From that table come the V and J calls and clone size; the DNA was used to work out D and trimming. The sample includes about 140,000 clones, 84% of them seen just once. The study recruited people aged about 18 to 89 years across approximately 25 US areas. A case of COVID-19 had been met by exposed participants within 2 weeks before study entry.

The sequencing input was PBMCs or T cells enriched from blood (not recorded which). This chain connects TRBV7-9 to TRBJ1-3; 8 nucleotides agree with TRBD1. This receptor was obtained from a woman aged 18-29 years who had been exposed to COVID-19. Here the CDR3 DNA reads TGTGCCAGCAGCTTAGCCGGGACAGGTCCGGGAAACACCATATATTTT. Translated, it gives CASSLAGTGPGNTIYF.